The 20 T cell receptor beta chains presented below share a single source sample, sequenced in a study of T-cell reconstitution after alpha-beta-depleted transplantation in children. This sample's TCRbeta library carried unique molecular identifier barcodes. MiXCR, run by TCRdb on the PCR reads, gives a single entry per CDR3 protein. The table lists 600,000 to 700,000 distinct CDR3 sequences, around 13% of them singletons. The specimen comprised PBMCs, sampled before TCRalphabeta/CD19-depleted stem cell transplant. All receptors come from a girl under 10 years old with congenital amegakaryocytic thrombocytopenia, due to receive a stem cell transplant.

The chain carries TRBV12-3 or TRBV12-4 and TRBJ1-2; tentatively, D is TRBD1 (6 bases). V lost 1 base and J 0 bases, leaving 24 bases between the germline ends. CDR3 length: 20 residues. CDR3 DNA: TGTGCCAGCAGTTTAGTTTTCCCGCCTGGGACACCTCAAACTAACTATGGCTACACCTTC. Translating it yields CASSLVFPPGTPQTNYGYTF.

The chain employs TRBV20-1 and TRBJ2-7, with a possible D match to TRBD2 (5 bases). V gave up 6 bases and J gave up 7 bases, with 7 bases separating them. The CDR3 is 9 amino acids. Germline V gene sequence: CDR1 DFQATT, CDR2 SNEGSKA (reference sequence). CDR3 sequence reads: CSARGEQYF. As DNA, the CDR3 is TGCAGTGCCCGGGGTGAGCAGTACTTC.

J is TRBJ2-3 and V is TRBV29-1, with a tentative D call TRBD2 (6 bases). The CDR3 covers 14 residues. CDR1 and CDR2 from the germline V gene are SQVTM and ANQGSEA. Trimming left V 4 bases short and J 4 bases short, with 15 bases between. CDR3 residues: CSVGALPGADTQYF. The DNA of the CDR3 is TGCAGCGTTGGGGCCCTCCCGGGGGCAGATACGCAGTATTTT.

This clonotype was recorded many times. CDR3 DNA sequence: TGCGCCAGCAGCTTGAGGGACTACCAAAAGTACTTC. This encodes CASSLRDYQKYF. The chain employs TRBV5-1 and TRBJ2-5; 7 nucleotides line up with TRBD2. V was pared by 1 base and J by 12 bases, with 6 bases of the junction left unmatched. The CDR3 loop spans 12 amino acids. Germline CDR1 is SGHRS and CDR2 is YFSETQ.

There are many counts of this clonotype. V gene TRBV20-1 combines with J gene TRBJ1-4, with D perhaps matching TRBD1 (6 bases). From germline, CDR1 is DFQATT and CDR2 SNEGSKA (reference sequence). This CDR3 comprises 12 residues. The V and J ends lost 4 bases and 10 bases respectively, with 13 bases between them. CDR3: CSATQEGGKLFF. CDR3 DNA: TGCAGTGCTACCCAGGAAGGGGGAAAACTGTTTTTT.

In its sample, this clonotype was seen a few times. This chain joins TRBV3-1 and TRBJ1-2, with D unresolved. V was trimmed by 4 bases and J by 0 bases, leaving 12 bases between them. CDR1 is LGHDT, CDR2 YNNKEL, per germline (reference sequence). This CDR3 comprises 15 residues. The CDR3 loop reads CASSRDISSNYGYTF. The CDR3 DNA follows: TGTGCCAGCAGCCGAGACATCAGCTCTAACTATGGCTACACCTTC.

This clonotype was counted ten times or more. This sequence joins TRBV12-3 or TRBV12-4 and TRBJ2-7; 8 bases agree with TRBD2. The CDR3 is 14 amino acids. Trimming took 5 bases from V and 2 from J; bases not matched to a gene: 5. The CDR3 loop is CASSPYSGAYEQYF. The CDR3 DNA is TGTGCCAGCAGTCCATATAGCGGGGCCTACGAGCAGTACTTC.

This clonotype was recorded a few times. The chain couples TRBV19 to TRBJ2-7; 7 bases map to TRBD1. J gave up 1 base and V 4 bases, and 1 base lay outside the gene matches. The germline V gene encodes CDR1 LNHDA and CDR2 SQIVND (reference sequence). This CDR3 is 13 amino acids long. DNA for the CDR3: TGTGCCAGTAGTAAGGGACAGTCCTACGAGCAGTACTTC. It yields the protein CASSKGQSYEQYF.

The chain joins TRBV3-1 to TRBJ1-4; D gene ambiguous. In germline, CDR1 is LGHDT, CDR2 YNNKEL (reference sequence). Between the trimmed V and J ends, which lost 4 bases and 2 bases, there was a span of 14 bases. The CDR3 has 16 amino acids. The CDR3 is CASSLSVGSTNEKLFF. For the CDR3, the DNA is TGTGCCAGCAGCCTTTCTGTGGGCTCCACTAATGAAAAACTGTTTTTT.

This clonotype was detected ten times or more. The genes are TRBV20-1 and TRBJ2-1, with a weak D call TRBD1 (5 bases). Trimming stripped 5 bases from V and 2 bases from J, with 10 bases between. CDR1 DFQATT and CDR2 SNEGSKA come from the germline V gene (reference sequence). The CDR3 runs to 13 residues. The CDR3 sequence: CSAARQTYNEQFF. In DNA, the CDR3 is TGCAGTGCTGCCAGACAGACCTACAATGAGCAGTTCTTC.

V gene TRBV5-1 combines with J gene TRBJ2-1; D is unclear. CDR1 is SGHRS and CDR2 is YFSETQ in the germline V gene. CDR3 length: 14 residues. V lost 0 bases to trimming and J lost 3 bases, with 7 bases between them. DNA of the CDR3: TGCGCCAGCAGCTTGGGAAACTACTACAATGAGCAGTTCTTC. It is translated as CASSLGNYYNEQFF.

Ten or more counts support this clonotype. This chain uses TRBV28 with TRBJ1-1; D uncertain. The CDR3 runs 13 residues. V was trimmed by 3 bases and J by 3 bases, leaving 8 bases between them. CDR1 is MDHEN and CDR2 is SYDVKM in the germline V gene. This chain's CDR3 is CASSFAGDTEAFF. The CDR3 DNA is TGTGCCAGCAGTTTCGCCGGAGACACTGAAGCTTTCTTT.

This clonotype was counted ten times or more. The V and J genes are TRBV20-1 and TRBJ2-5; D uncertain. The germline V gene encodes CDR1 DFQATT and CDR2 SNEGSKA (reference sequence). This CDR3 contains 11 residues. Trimming removed 6 bases from V and 7 bases from J, with 12 bases in between. As DNA, the CDR3 is TGCAGTGCGAGGACGGCTTCGACCCAGTACTTC. Translated: CSARTASTQYF.

This clonotype was recorded at least ten times. The chain is built from TRBV29-1 and TRBJ1-2, with 7 bases matching TRBD1. There are 12 residues in the CDR3. In germline, CDR1 is SQVTM, CDR2 ANQGSEA. V was clipped by 3 bases and J by 3 bases; unmatched bases: 1. The CDR3 loop is CSVEGQYYGYTF. The CDR3 DNA reads as TGCAGCGTTGAGGGACAGTACTATGGCTACACCTTC. Together with reference TRBV29-1 and TRBJ1-2, the CDR3 gives the full variable domain: SAVISQKPSRDICQRGTSLTIQCQVDSQVTMMFWYRQQPGQSLTLIATANQGSEATYESGFVIDKFPISRPNLTFSTLTVSNMSPEDSSIYLCSVEGQYYGYTFGSGTRLTVV.

This clonotype has more than one count but fewer than ten. The chain is built from TRBV5-1 and TRBJ2-7, with a tentative D call TRBD2 (5 bases). Per germline, CDR1 SGHRS and CDR2 YFSETQ. There are 14 residues in the CDR3. V lost 4 bases to trimming and J lost 3 bases, with 14 bases between them. The chain's CDR3 is CASSDDTGSYEQYF. CDR3 sequence (DNA): TGCGCCAGCAGCGACGACACTGGGAGCTACGAGCAGTACTTC.

The V gene is TRBV3-1, the J gene TRBJ2-1, with D unresolved. Looked up from germline, CDR1 is LGHDT and CDR2 is YNNKEL (reference sequence). This CDR3 spans 13 amino acids. Trimming removed 1 base at V and 9 bases at J, with 10 bases between. The CDR3 bases are TGTGCCAGCAGCCAAGTAAGCGAAAGTGAGCAGTTCTTC. This encodes CASSQVSESEQFF.

This clonotype has only a few counts. This sequence joins TRBV20-1 and TRBJ2-5, with D possibly matching TRBD2 (6 bases). Germline V CDR1 and CDR2: DFQATT, SNEGSKA (reference sequence). The CDR3 length is 15 residues. Between the trimmed V and J ends, which lost 3 bases and 1 base, there was a span of 15 bases. As DNA, the CDR3 is TGCAGTGCTAGGCTCGGGACTGGGGCCCAAGAGACCCAGTACTTC. Encoded protein: CSARLGTGAQETQYF.

Ten or more counts support this clonotype. This rearrangement joins TRBV29-1 to TRBJ2-5; 9 bases are shared with TRBD1. Germline loops: CDR1 SQVTM, CDR2 ANQGSEA. Trimming at V came to 4 bases and at J to 0 bases, leaving 6 bases not matched to a gene. The CDR3 sequence is 15 residues long. DNA of the CDR3: TGCAGCGTTGGGACAGGGGCTATTCACCAAGAGACCCAGTACTTC. Translated: CSVGTGAIHQETQYF. Variable domain in full (rest from reference TRBV29-1 and TRBJ2-5): SAVISQKPSRDICQRGTSLTIQCQVDSQVTMMFWYRQQPGQSLTLIATANQGSEATYESGFVIDKFPISRPNLTFSTLTVSNMSPEDSSIYLCSVGTGAIHQETQYFGPGTRLLVL.

This clonotype was counted a few times. This chain joins TRBV7-6 and TRBJ2-2, with 8 bases that match TRBD2. This CDR3 spans 17 amino acids. With V trimmed by 8 bases and J by 0 bases, 11 bases remained unmatched. Germline CDR1 reads SGHVS; CDR2 reads FNYEAQ. This CDR3 reads CASQFTSGTTNTGELFF. The CDR3 bases are TGTGCCAGCCAGTTCACTAGCGGAACTACGAACACCGGGGAGCTGTTTTTT.

This chain joins TRBV6-5 and TRBJ2-7; 11 positions agree with TRBD2. This CDR3 has 17 amino acids. V gave up 0 bases and J gave up 4 bases; unmatched junction bases: 8. In germline, CDR1 is MNHEY, CDR2 SVGAGI. The chain's CDR3 is CASSYSPASGRYYEQYF. The CDR3 DNA is TGTGCCAGCAGTTACTCCCCTGCTAGCGGGAGGTATTACGAGCAGTACTTC.